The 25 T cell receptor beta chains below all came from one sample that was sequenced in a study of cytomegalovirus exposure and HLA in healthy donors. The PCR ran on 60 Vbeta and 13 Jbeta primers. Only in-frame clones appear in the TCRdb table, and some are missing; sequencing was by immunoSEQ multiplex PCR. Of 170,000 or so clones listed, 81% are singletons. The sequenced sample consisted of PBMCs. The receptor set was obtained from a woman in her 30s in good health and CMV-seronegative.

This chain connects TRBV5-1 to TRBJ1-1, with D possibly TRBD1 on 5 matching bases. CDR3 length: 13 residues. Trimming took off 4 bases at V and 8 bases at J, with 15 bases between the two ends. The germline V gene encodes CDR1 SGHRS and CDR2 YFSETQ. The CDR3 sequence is CASSPTRTREAFF. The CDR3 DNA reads TGCGCCAGCAGCCCAACCCGGACAAGAGAAGCTTTCTTT. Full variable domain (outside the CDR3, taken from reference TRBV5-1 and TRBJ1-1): KAGVTQTPRYLIKTRGQQVTLSCSPISGHRSVSWYQQTPGQGLQFLFEYFSETQRNKGNFPGRFSGRQFSNSRSEMNVSTLELGDSALYLCASSPTRTREAFFGQGTRLTVV.

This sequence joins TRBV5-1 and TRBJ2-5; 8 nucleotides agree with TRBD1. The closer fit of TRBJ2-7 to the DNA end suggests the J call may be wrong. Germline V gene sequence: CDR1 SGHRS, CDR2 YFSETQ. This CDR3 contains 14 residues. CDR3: CASSSGQGPYEQYF. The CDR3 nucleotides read TGCGCCAGCAGCTCCGGACAGGGTCCCTACGAGCAGTACTTC.

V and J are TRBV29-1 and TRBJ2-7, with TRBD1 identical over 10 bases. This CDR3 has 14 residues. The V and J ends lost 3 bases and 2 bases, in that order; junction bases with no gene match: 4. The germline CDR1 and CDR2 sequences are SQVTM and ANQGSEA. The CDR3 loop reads CSVEIGTGAYEQYF. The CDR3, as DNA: TGCAGCGTTGAGATCGGGACAGGGGCCTACGAGCAGTACTTC.

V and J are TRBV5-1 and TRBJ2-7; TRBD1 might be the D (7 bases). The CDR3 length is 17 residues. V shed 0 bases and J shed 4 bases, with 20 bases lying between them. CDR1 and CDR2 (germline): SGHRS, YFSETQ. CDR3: CASSLAGVKTGLYEQYF. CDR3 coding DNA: TGCGCCAGCAGCTTGGCGGGGGTAAAGACAGGGTTGTACGAGCAGTACTTC.

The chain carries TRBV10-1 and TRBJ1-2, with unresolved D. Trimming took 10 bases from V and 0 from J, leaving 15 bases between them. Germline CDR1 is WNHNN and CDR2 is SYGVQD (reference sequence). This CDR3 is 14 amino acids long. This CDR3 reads CATLQRDTNYGYTF. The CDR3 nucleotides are TGCGCCACCCTACAGAGGGATACTAACTATGGCTACACCTTC.

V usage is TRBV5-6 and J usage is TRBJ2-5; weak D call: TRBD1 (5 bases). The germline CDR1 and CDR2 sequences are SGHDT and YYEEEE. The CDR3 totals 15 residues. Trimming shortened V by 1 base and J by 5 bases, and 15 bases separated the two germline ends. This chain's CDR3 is CASSLMAGKRETQYF. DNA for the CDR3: TGTGCCAGCAGCTTGATGGCAGGGAAACGGGAGACCCAGTACTTC.

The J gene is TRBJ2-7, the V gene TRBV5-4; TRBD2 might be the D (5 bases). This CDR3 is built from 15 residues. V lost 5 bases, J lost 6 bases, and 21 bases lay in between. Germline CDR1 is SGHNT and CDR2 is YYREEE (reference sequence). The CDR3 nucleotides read TGTGCCAGCAGACCGAATCAAGGAGTAGGAGGCGAGCAGTACTTC. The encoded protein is CASRPNQGVGGEQYF.

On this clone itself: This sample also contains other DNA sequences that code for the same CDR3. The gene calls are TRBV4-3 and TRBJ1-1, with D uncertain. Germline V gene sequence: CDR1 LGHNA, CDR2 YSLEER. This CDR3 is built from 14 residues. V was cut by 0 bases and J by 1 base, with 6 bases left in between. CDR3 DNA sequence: TGCGCCAGCAGCCAAGATCGGGGGAACACTGAAGCTTTCTTT. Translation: CASSQDRGNTEAFF.

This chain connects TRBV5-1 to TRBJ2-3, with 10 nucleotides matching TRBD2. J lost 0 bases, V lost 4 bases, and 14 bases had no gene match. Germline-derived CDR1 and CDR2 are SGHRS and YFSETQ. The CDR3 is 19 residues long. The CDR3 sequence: CASSQLVAGGRWSTDTQYF. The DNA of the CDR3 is TGCGCCAGCAGCCAGCTAGTAGCGGGGGGCCGATGGAGCACAGATACGCAGTATTTT.

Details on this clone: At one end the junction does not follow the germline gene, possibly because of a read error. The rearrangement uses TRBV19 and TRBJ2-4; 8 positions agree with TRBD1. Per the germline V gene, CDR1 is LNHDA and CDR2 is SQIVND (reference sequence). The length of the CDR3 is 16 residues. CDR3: CASSTGQGLAKNSQYF. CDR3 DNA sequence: TGTGCCAGTAGCACAGGACAGGGCCTAGCCAAAAACAGTCAGTACTTC.

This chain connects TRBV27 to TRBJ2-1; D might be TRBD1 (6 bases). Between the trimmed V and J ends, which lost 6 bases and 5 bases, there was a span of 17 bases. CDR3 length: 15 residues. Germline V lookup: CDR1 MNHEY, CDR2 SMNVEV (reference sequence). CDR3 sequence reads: CASSPSQGGHNEQFF. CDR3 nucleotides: TGTGCCAGCAGCCCCTCACAGGGTGGCCACAATGAGCAGTTCTTC.

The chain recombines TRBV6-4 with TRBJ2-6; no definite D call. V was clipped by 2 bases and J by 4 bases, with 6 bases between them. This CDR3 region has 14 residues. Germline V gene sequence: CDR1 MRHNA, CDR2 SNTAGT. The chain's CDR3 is CASSDLSGANVLTF. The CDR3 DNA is TGTGCCAGCAGTGACCTTTCCGGGGCCAACGTCCTGACTTTC.

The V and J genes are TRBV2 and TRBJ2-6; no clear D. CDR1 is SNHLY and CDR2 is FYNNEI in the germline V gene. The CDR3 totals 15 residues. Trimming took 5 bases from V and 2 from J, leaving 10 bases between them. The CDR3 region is CASSPKTTGANVLTF. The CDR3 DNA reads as TGTGCCAGCAGTCCTAAGACAACTGGGGCCAACGTCCTGACTTTC. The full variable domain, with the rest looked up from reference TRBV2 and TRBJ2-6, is EPEVTQTPSHQVTQMGQEVILRCVPISNHLYFYWYRQILGQKVEFLVSFYNNEISEKSEIFDDQFSVERPDGSNFTLKIRSTKLEDSAMYFCASSPKTTGANVLTFGAGSRLTVL.

The CDR3 DNA reads as TGTGCCAGCAGCTTATCGGGACTAGCGGGAGTCCGGGAGACCCAGTACTTC. Translated: CASSLSGLAGVRETQYF. The gene calls are TRBV11-2 and TRBJ2-5; 14 bases match TRBD2. Germline CDR1 SGHAT, CDR2 FQNNGV. CDR3 length: 17 amino acids. The V gene end was trimmed by 2 bases and the J gene end by 5 bases; junction bases not matched to a gene: 7.

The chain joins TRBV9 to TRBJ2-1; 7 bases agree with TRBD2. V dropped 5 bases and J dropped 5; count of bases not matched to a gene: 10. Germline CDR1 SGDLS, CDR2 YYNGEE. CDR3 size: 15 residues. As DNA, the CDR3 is TGTGCCAGCAGGAAAGCGGGATCGGACCACAATGAGCAGTTCTTC. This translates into CASRKAGSDHNEQFF.

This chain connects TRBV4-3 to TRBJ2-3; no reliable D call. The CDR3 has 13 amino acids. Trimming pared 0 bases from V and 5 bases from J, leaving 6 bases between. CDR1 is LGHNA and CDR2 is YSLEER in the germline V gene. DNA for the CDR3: TGCGCCAGCAGCCAAGATTATATAGATACGCAGTATTTT. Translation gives CASSQDYIDTQYF.

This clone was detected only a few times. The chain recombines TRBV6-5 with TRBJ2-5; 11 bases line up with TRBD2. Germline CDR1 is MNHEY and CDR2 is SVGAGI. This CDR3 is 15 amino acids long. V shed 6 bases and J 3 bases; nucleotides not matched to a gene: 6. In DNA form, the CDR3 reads TGTGCCAGCAGGGGACTAGCGGCGGATGAAGAGACCCAGTACTTC. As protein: CASRGLAADEETQYF.

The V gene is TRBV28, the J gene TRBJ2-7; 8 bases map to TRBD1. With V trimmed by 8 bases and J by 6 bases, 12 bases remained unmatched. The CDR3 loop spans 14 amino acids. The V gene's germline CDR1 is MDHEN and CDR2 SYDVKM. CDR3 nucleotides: TGTGCCAGCCAAAACCACAACGACAGGGGCGAGCAGTACTTC. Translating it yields CASQNHNDRGEQYF.

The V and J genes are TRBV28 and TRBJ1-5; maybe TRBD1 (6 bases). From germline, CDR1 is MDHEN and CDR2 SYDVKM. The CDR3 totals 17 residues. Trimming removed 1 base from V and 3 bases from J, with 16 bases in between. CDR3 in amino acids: CASSLSHTTGINQPQHF. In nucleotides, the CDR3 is TGTGCCAGCAGTTTATCGCACACAACAGGGATCAATCAGCCCCAGCATTTT.

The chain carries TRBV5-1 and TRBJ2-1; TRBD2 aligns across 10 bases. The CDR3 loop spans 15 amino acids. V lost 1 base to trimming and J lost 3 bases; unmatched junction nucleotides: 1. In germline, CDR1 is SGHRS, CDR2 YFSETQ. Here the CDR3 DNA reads TGCGCCAGCAGCTTGTTAGCGGGGGGCTACAATGAGCAGTTCTTC. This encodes CASSLLAGGYNEQFF. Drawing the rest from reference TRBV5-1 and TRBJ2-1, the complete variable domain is KAGVTQTPRYLIKTRGQQVTLSCSPISGHRSVSWYQQTPGQGLQFLFEYFSETQRNKGNFPGRFSGRQFSNSRSEMNVSTLELGDSALYLCASSLLAGGYNEQFFGPGTRLTVL.

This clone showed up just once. The CDR3 DNA reads TGTGCCAGCAGTTTTGGAGGGGTTAGCAATCAGCCCCAGCATTTT. This translates into CASSFGGVSNQPQHF. This chain connects TRBV28 to TRBJ1-5; a possible D gene is TRBD1 (5 bases). With 3 bases removed from V and 0 bases from J, the gap between germline ends came to 9 bases. Germline CDR1 is MDHEN and CDR2 is SYDVKM. There are 15 residues in the CDR3.

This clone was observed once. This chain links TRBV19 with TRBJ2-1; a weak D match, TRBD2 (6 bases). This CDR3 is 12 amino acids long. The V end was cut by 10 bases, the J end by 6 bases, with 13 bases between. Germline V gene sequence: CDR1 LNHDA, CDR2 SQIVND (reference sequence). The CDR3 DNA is TGTGCCACATGGGACTTAGGCAATGAGCAGTTCTTC. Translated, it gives CATWDLGNEQFF.

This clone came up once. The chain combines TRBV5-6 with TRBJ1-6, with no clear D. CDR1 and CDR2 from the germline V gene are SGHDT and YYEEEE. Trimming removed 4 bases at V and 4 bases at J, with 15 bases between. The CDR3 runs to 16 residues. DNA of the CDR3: TGTGCCAGCAGCCCCGGTGGAGGGCTTTATAATTCACCCCTCCACTTT. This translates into CASSPGGGLYNSPLHF.

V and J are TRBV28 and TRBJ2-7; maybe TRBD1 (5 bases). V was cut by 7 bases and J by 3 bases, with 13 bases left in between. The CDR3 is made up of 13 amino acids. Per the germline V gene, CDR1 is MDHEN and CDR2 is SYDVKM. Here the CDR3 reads CASTRQSYYEQYF. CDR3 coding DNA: TGTGCCAGCACCCGACAGTCGTACTACGAGCAGTACTTC.

CDR3 nucleotides: TGTGCCAGCAGCTTGGTAACCGGGACAGGGCACGAGACCCAGTACTTC. Translating it yields CASSLVTGTGHETQYF. The gene calls are TRBV5-4 and TRBJ2-5; TRBD1 agrees at 9 bases. Per germline, CDR1 SGHNT and CDR2 YYREEE (reference sequence). V gave up 0 bases and J gave up 5 bases; unmatched junction bases: 8. This CDR3 has 16 residues.